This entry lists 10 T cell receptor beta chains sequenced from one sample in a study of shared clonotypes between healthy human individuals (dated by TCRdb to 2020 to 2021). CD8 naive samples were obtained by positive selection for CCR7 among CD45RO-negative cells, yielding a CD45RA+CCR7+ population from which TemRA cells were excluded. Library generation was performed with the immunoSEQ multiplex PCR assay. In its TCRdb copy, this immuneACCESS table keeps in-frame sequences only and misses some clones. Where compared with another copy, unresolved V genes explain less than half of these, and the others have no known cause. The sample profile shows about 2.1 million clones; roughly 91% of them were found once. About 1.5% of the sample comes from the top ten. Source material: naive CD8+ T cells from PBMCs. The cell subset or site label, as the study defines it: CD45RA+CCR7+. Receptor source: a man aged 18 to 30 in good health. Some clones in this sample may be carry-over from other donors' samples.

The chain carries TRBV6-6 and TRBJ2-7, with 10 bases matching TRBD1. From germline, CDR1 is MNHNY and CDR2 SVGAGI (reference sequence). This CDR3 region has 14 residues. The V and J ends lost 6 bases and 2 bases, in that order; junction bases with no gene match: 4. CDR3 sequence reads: CASRDRGRPYEQYF. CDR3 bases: TGTGCCAGCAGGGACAGGGGGAGGCCCTACGAGCAGTACTTC.

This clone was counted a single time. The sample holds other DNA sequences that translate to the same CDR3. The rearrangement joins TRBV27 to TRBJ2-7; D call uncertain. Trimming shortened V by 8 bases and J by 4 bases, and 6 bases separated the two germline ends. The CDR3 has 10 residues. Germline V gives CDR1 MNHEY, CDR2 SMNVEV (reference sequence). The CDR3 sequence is CASGFYEQYF. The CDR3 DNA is TGTGCCAGCGGATTTTACGAGCAGTACTTC.

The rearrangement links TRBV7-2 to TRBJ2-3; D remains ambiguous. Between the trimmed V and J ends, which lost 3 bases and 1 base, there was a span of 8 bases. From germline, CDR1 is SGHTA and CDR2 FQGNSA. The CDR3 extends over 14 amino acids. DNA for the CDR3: TGTGCCAGCAGCTTTGGCCTCGGCACAGATACGCAGTATTTT. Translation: CASSFGLGTDTQYF.

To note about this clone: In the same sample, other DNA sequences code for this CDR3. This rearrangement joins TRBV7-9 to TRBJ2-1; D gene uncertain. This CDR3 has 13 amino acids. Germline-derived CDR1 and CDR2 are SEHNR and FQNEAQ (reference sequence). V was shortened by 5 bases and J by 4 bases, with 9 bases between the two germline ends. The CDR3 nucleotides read TGTGCCAGCAGCGTCCGGACGTACAATGAGCAGTTCTTC. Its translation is CASSVRTYNEQFF.

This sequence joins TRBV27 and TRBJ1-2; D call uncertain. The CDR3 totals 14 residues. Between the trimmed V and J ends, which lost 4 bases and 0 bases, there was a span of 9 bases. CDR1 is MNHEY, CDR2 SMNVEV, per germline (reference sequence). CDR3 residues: CASSSRSANYGYTF. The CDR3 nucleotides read TGTGCCAGCAGTTCCCGATCAGCTAACTATGGCTACACCTTC.

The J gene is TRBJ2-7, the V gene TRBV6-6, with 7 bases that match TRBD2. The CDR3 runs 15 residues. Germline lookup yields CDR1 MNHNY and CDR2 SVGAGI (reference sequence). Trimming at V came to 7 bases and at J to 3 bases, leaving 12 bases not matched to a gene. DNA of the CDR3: TGTGCCAGCACCCCGGGGGGAAACTGGAACTACGAGCAGTACTTC. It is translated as CASTPGGNWNYEQYF.

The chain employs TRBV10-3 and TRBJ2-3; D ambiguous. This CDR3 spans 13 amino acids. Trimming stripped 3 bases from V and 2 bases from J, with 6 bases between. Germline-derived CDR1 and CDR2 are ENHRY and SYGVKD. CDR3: CAISDVHTDTQYF. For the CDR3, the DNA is TGTGCCATCAGTGACGTCCACACAGATACGCAGTATTTT.

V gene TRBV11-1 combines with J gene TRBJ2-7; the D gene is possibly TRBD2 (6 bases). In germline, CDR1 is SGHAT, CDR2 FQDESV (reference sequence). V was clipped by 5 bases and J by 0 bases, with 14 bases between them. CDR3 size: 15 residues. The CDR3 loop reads CASSRGTPTSYEQYF. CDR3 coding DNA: TGTGCCAGCAGCCGAGGGACTCCCACCTCCTACGAGCAGTACTTC.

The DNA for the CDR3 is TGCGCCAGCAGTCCAGGGTGGGACACCGGGGAGCTGTTTTTT. Translating it yields CASSPGWDTGELFF. The rearrangement joins TRBV10-1 to TRBJ2-2, with D possibly matching TRBD1 (5 bases). Germline V lookup: CDR1 WNHNN, CDR2 SYGVQD (reference sequence). The CDR3 length is 14 residues. V was pared by 5 bases and J by 3 bases, with 10 bases between.

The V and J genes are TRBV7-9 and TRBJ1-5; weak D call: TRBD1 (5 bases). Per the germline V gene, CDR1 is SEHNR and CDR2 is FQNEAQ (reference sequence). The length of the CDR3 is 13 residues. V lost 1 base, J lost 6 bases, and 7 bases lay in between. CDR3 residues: CASSLGDGQPQHF. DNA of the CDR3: TGTGCCAGCAGCTTAGGGGACGGTCAGCCCCAGCATTTT.